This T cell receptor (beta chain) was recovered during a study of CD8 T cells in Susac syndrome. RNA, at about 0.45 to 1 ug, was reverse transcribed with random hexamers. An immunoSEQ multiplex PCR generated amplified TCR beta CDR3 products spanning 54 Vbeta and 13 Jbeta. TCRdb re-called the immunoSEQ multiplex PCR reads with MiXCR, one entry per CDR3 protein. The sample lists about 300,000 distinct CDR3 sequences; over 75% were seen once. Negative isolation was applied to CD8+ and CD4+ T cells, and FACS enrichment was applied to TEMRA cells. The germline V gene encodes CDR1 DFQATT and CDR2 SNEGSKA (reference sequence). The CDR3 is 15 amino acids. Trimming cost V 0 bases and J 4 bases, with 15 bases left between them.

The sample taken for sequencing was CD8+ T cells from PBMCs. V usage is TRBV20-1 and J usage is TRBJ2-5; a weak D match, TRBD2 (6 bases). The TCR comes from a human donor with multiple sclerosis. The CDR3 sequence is CSARDPEGTRETQYF. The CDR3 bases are TGCAGTGCTAGAGATCCGGAGGGAACGAGAGAGACCCAGTACTTC.